These 8 T cell receptor beta chains share one sample of origin, sequenced in a study of blood T cell repertoires in COVID-19 (dated by TCRdb to between 2020 and 2021). Libraries came from the immunoSEQ multiplex PCR assay. Entries here come from immuneACCESS through TCRdb and include only in-frame sequences with V and J called. Some clones fail to appear in such tables; in the studies checked, an unresolved V gene covers under half of the shortfall, and the cause of the remainder is unknown. The sample table records 110,000 or so clones; approximately 86% of these occur just once. The ten top clones hold about 7.7% of the sample. Sequenced sample: peripheral blood. These receptors were taken from a human donor in a cohort sampled during active COVID-19.

V gene TRBV25-1 combines with J gene TRBJ1-6; D possibly corresponds to TRBD1 (6 bases). V lost 1 base, J lost 10 bases, and 14 bases lay in between. The CDR3 covers 15 residues. CDR1 is MGHDK, CDR2 SYGVNS, per germline. CDR3 bases: TGTGCCAGCAGTGAATCGCTCGGCAGGGGATCACCCCTCCACTTT. Residues: CASSESLGRGSPLHF.

V usage is TRBV5-1 and J usage is TRBJ2-6; 7 bases line up with TRBD1. V was pared by 5 bases and J by 0 bases, with 11 bases of the junction left unmatched. This CDR3 spans 18 amino acids. Germline CDR1 and CDR2: SGHRS and YFSETQ. The CDR3 DNA is TGCGCCAGCAGTTCTTTGGGCCAGGGGGACTCTGGGGCCAACGTCCTGACTTTC. This sequence encodes CASSSLGQGDSGANVLTF.

The chain's CDR3 is CASSVEYRNSPLHF. CDR3 nucleotide sequence: TGTGCCAGCAGCGTAGAGTACAGGAATTCACCCCTCCACTTT. The chain employs TRBV9 and TRBJ1-6; tentative D call: TRBD1 (5 bases). In germline, CDR1 is SGDLS, CDR2 YYNGEE. The CDR3 extends over 14 amino acids. Between the trimmed V and J ends, which lost 0 bases and 7 bases, there was a span of 8 bases. Full variable domain (rest looked up from reference TRBV9 and TRBJ1-6): DSGVTQTPKHLITATGQRVTLRCSPRSGDLSVYWYQQSLDQGLQFLIQYYNGEERAKGNILERFSAQQFPDLHSELNLSSLELGDSALYFCASSVEYRNSPLHFGNGTRLTVT.

The rearrangement uses TRBV2 and TRBJ2-5; 8 nucleotides match TRBD2. The CDR3 totals 14 residues. Germline V gives CDR1 SNHLY, CDR2 FYNNEI. V lost 4 bases to trimming and J lost 5 bases; unmatched junction nucleotides: 6. This CDR3 reads CASSVTGGPETQYF. CDR3 sequence (DNA): TGTGCCAGCAGTGTTACGGGGGGGCCGGAGACCCAGTACTTC.

The J gene is TRBJ1-2, the V gene TRBV25-1; 8 nucleotides align to TRBD1. Trimming cost V 6 bases and J 1 base; bases outside gene matches: 4. The CDR3 length is 14 residues. CDR1 and CDR2 (germline): MGHDK, SYGVNS. As DNA, the CDR3 is TGTGCCAGCAGAGGACAGGGAGGTAACTATGGCTACACCTTC. It yields the protein CASRGQGGNYGYTF.

The chain links TRBV3-1 (or the pseudogene TRBV3-2) to TRBJ2-1, with D perhaps TRBD2 (6 bases). V lost 1 base, J lost 1 base, and 11 bases lay in between. The germline gives CDR1 LGHDT, CDR2 YNNKEL (reference sequence). CDR3 length: 16 residues. This chain's CDR3 is CASSQGSGESYNEQFF. The DNA for the CDR3 is TGTGCCAGCAGCCAAGGGTCGGGGGAGTCCTACAATGAGCAGTTCTTC.

The V gene is TRBV7-9, the J gene TRBJ1-4; 7 positions match TRBD1. Looked up from germline, CDR1 is SEHNR and CDR2 is FQNEAQ (reference sequence). The CDR3 runs to 14 residues. V gave up 5 bases and J gave up 8 bases; unmatched junction bases: 8. In DNA, the CDR3 is TGTGCCAGCAGCCCCTCCGGGACAGAAGAAAAACTGTTTTTT. Residues: CASSPSGTEEKLFF.

The chain recombines TRBV14 with TRBJ2-1; D is uncertain. Per germline, CDR1 SGHDN and CDR2 FVKESK. The CDR3 extends over 13 amino acids. Trimming removed 5 bases at V and 1 base at J, with 6 bases between. CDR3 protein: CASSTQSYNEQFF. Written as DNA, the CDR3 is TGTGCCAGCAGCACGCAGTCCTACAATGAGCAGTTCTTC.